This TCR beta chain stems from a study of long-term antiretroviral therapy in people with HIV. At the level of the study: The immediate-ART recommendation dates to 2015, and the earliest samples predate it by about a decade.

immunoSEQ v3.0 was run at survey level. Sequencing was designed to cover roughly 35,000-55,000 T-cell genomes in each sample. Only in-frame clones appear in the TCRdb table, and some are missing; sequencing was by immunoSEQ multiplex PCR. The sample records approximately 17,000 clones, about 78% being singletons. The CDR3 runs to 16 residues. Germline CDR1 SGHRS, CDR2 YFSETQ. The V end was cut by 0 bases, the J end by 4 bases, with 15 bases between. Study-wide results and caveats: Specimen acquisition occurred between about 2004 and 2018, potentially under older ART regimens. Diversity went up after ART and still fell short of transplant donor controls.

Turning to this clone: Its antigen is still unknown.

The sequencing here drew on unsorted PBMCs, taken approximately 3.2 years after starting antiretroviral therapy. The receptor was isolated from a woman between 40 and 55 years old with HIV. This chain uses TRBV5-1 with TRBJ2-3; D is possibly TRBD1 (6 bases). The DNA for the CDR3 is TGCGCCAGCAGCTTGGGGGCCCGGACAGCTTCAGATACGCAGTATTTT. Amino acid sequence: CASSLGARTASDTQYF.